The rows below give T cell receptor beta chains drawn from one sample of a study of cytomegalovirus exposure and HLA in healthy donors. Sequenced by immunoSEQ multiplex PCR; TCRdb stores in-frame clones only, minus some. This table holds 90,000 to 100,000 clones, 74% found once. Sequenced: PBMCs. These TCRs come from a male donor in good health and CMV-seronegative. The CDR3 runs from the conserved cysteine through the conserved F or W. Each record gives: V gene, J gene, D gene, clone size, CDR3 protein, CDR3 DNA. D genes are given only for firm matches. Part of the rows lack a size; the others show once, few, many or a class for expanded clones.

>TRBV6-4|TRBJ2-1|TRBD1|-
CASSEVRDRYNEQFF
TGTGCCAGCAGTGAAGTCCGGGACAGATACAATGAGCAGTTCTTC
>TRBV27|TRBJ2-7|-|-
CASSLLGRAIYEQYF
TGTGCCAGCAGTTTATTAGGCAGGGCAATCTACGAGCAGTACTTC
>TRBV7-3|TRBJ2-7|-|few
CASSPFPGYEQYF
TGTGCCAGCAGTCCGTTCCCCGGCTACGAGCAGTACTTC
>TRBV2|TRBJ2-7|TRBD1|-
CASHVPGQGHEQYF
TGTGCCAGCCACGTCCCCGGACAGGGACACGAGCAGTACTTC
>TRBV7-8|TRBJ2-5|TRBD2|-
CASSLIAGLRETQYF
TGTGCCAGCAGCTTAATAGCGGGCTTGAGGGAGACCCAGTACTTC
>TRBV6-5|TRBJ1-1|-|-
CASSYGDRGNTEAFF
TGTGCCAGCAGTTACGGGGATCGGGGGAACACTGAAGCTTTCTTT
>TRBV28|TRBJ1-4|TRBD1|-
CASSSSLKGQGLF
TGTGCCAGCAGTTCTTCCCTTAAGGGACAGGGGCTTTTT
>TRBV28|TRBJ2-7|TRBD1|few
CASRTGGRHEQYF
TGTGCCAGCAGGACAGGGGGCCGGCACGAGCAGTACTTC
>TRBV27|TRBJ2-7|-|-
CASSVAEGLAGAYEQYF
TGTGCCAGCTCCGTGGCGGAGGGACTCGCAGGCGCCTACGAGCAGTACTTC
>TRBV7-8|TRBJ1-3|-|-
CASSLAVPRGGGNTIYF
TGTGCCAGCAGCTTAGCAGTCCCGAGGGGAGGTGGAAACACCATATATTTT
>TRBV7-3|TRBJ2-2|TRBD2|-
CASSKPGLVTGELFF
TGTGCCAGCAGCAAACCGGGACTAGTGACCGGGGAGCTGTTTTTT
>TRBV19|TRBJ2-7|-|-
CASSIAGSSYEQYF
TGTGCCAGTAGTATAGCGGGTTCCTCCTACGAGCAGTACTTC
>TRBV30|TRBJ1-6|TRBD1|-
CAWSSQTGRRSPLHF
TGTGCCTGGAGTTCACAGACAGGGAGGCGCTCACCCCTCCACTTT
>TRBV16|TRBJ2-5|-|few
CASSQRTFQETQYF
TGTGCCAGCAGCCAACGGACTTTTCAAGAGACCCAGTACTTC
>TRBV7-2|TRBJ2-1|TRBD2|once
CASSGGERETYNEQFF
TGTGCCAGCAGCGGGGGGGAGCGGGAGACCTACAATGAGCAGTTCTTC
>TRBV5-4|TRBJ2-1|TRBD2|-
CASSQGTSGGNEQFF
TGTGCCAGCAGCCAGGGGACTAGCGGTGGCAATGAGCAGTTCTTC
>TRBV6-1|TRBJ2-1|TRBD1|medium-sized
CASSKGTGEVHEQFF
TGTGCCAGCAGTAAAGGGACAGGGGAAGTCCATGAGCAGTTCTTC
>TRBV6-4|TRBJ2-1|TRBD1|-
CASSDSQGAPYNEQFF
TGTGCCAGCAGTGACTCCCAGGGGGCCCCCTACAATGAGCAGTTCTTC
>TRBV7-3|TRBJ2-1|TRBD2|-
CASSLAGGGSEQFF
TGTGCCAGCAGCTTAGCGGGAGGGGGCAGTGAGCAGTTCTTC
>TRBV28|TRBJ1-1|TRBD1|-
CASRNPGGNTEAFF
TGTGCCAGCAGAAACCCAGGGGGGAACACTGAAGCTTTCTTT
>TRBV9|TRBJ2-7|TRBD1|-
CASSVAGNLQGANEQYF
TGTGCCAGCAGCGTAGCTGGGAACCTACAGGGGGCCAACGAGCAGTACTTC
>TRBV28|TRBJ1-5|-|-
CATQAGYNQPQHF
TGTGCCACACAGGCGGGGTACAATCAGCCCCAGCATTTT
>TRBV6-5|TRBJ2-5|-|-
CASSSSGPRETQYF
-
>TRBV6-6|TRBJ2-3|TRBD1|-
CASSYGGQGTPDTQYF
TGTGCCAGCAGTTACGGGGGACAGGGAACCCCAGATACGCAGTATTTT
>TRBV28|TRBJ1-1|-|once
CATRVMNTEAFF
TGTGCCACGAGGGTTATGAACACTGAAGCTTTCTTT
>TRBV28|TRBJ1-6|TRBD1|-
CASSSGGTGSSPLHF
TGTGCCAGCAGTTCCGGGGGGACAGGGAGTTCACCCCTCCACTTT
>TRBV5-4|TRBJ2-7|TRBD2|-
CASSLEGSGRSYEQYF
TGTGCCAGCAGCTTGGAGGGTAGCGGGAGGTCCTACGAGCAGTACTTC
>TRBV30|TRBJ2-5|-|-
CAWSSETQYF
TGTGCCTGGAGTTCGGAGACCCAGTACTTC
>TRBV30|TRBJ2-7|-|-
CAWSHTDRFYEQYF
TGTGCCTGGAGTCATACGGACAGATTCTACGAGCAGTACTTC
>TRBV10-3|TRBJ1-1|-|few
CAITRGAEAFF
TGTGCCATCACCAGGGGCGCTGAAGCTTTCTTT
>TRBV4-3|TRBJ2-4|TRBD1|-
CASSQARTGAQLAKNIQYF
TGCGCCAGCAGCCAAGCCCGGACAGGAGCCCAACTAGCCAAAAACATTCAGTACTTC
>TRBV4-3|TRBJ2-2|-|-
CASSQDLDNTGELFF
TGCGCCAGCAGCCAAGACTTAGATAACACCGGGGAGCTGTTTTTT
>TRBV27|TRBJ1-2|-|-
CASSLRPGRSGYTF
TGTGCCAGCAGTTTAAGGCCGGGGAGGTCGGGCTACACCTTC
>TRBV5-8|TRBJ2-1|TRBD2|-
CASRSSGTYNEQFF
TGTGCCAGCAGGTCTAGCGGGACCTACAATGAGCAGTTCTTC
>TRBV10-3|TRBJ2-2|-|-
CAITTDREGGELFF
TGTGCCATCACCACGGACAGGGAGGGCGGGGAGCTGTTTTTT
>TRBV30|TRBJ2-7|-|once
CAWSALWGVSSEQYF
TGTGCCTGGAGTGCCCTCTGGGGGGTTTCGAGCGAGCAGTACTTC
>TRBV11-1|TRBJ2-1|-|-
CASRGGPLAGYNEQFF
TGTGCCAGCAGGGGGGGGCCTTTGGCCGGGTACAATGAGCAGTTCTTC
>TRBV5-4|TRBJ1-1|TRBD1|-
CASSRGTGVLNTEAFF
TGTGCCAGCAGCCGGGGGACAGGGGTCCTGAACACTGAAGCTTTCTTT
>TRBV27|TRBJ2-5|-|few
CASSLLRGETQYF
TGTGCCAGCAGTTTACTTCGGGGGGAGACCCAGTACTTC
>TRBV6-5|TRBJ2-7|-|-
CASSYSLLNSYEQYF
TGTGCCAGCAGTTACTCGCTACTGAACTCCTACGAGCAGTACTTC
>TRBV7-9|TRBJ2-7|-|-
CASRLSTGSFEQYF
TGTGCCAGCAGGCTTAGCACAGGGTCTTTTGAGCAGTACTTC
>TRBV6-1|TRBJ2-4|TRBD1|-
CASSAIAGTGKNIQYF
TGTGCCAGCAGTGCCATAGCCGGGACAGGCAAAAACATTCAGTACTTC